The sequence of this T cell receptor (beta chain) was determined in a study of blood T cells in healthy people across ages. V gave up 3 bases and J gave up 4 bases, with 12 bases separating them. In germline, CDR1 is DFQATT, CDR2 SNEGSKA (reference sequence). The CDR3 extends over 14 amino acids. For the second PCR, which ran for roughly 6 to 12 cycles, a sample-barcoded 5' primer and a J-beta primer mix were used. Each cDNA molecule, via a template-switch adaptor with 12 random nucleotides, was tagged. Via MiXCR, TCRdb re-called the 5' RACE reads, giving one row per CDR3 protein. The sample includes roughly 1,700,000 distinct CDR3 sequences, 28% of them seen just once.

The chain employs TRBV20-1 and TRBJ2-2; D gene ambiguous. The receptor was isolated from a woman in her twenties or thirties in good health. Sequences were obtained from blood. CDR3 amino acids: CSARGIMGTGELFF. CDR3 nucleotides: TGCAGTGCTAGGGGCATCATGGGCACCGGGGAGCTGTTTTTT.